Here is one T cell receptor (beta chain) with its context. Its antigen is undetermined. The repertoire was sequenced with immunoSEQ multiplex PCR; TCRdb's copy has only in-frame clones and lacks some. The data hold 80,000 to 100,000 clones, with around 90% observed a single time. These data come from a study of radiotherapy plus CTLA-4 blockade in lung cancer. Those with chemo-refractory metastatic non-small-cell lung cancer were treated with focal radiation combined with CTLA-4 blockade using ipilimumab. The CDR3 sequence is 14 residues long. Germline V gives CDR1 SGHAT, CDR2 FQNNGV. Trimming cost V 0 bases and J 8 bases, with 10 bases left between them. Whole-study findings and limits: Radiotherapy plus ipilimumab was followed by expansion in blood of tumor-derived TCR clones.

The sequenced sample was peripheral blood, obtained from a patient treated with radiotherapy plus ipilimumab. This clonotype originated in a human donor with non-small cell lung cancer that progressed on radiotherapy plus ipilimumab. The chain is built from TRBV11-2 and TRBJ1-4; D perhaps matches TRBD1 (6 bases). The CDR3 region is CASSLEQGREKLFF. CDR3 in DNA: TGTGCCAGCAGCTTAGAGCAGGGGAGAGAAAAACTGTTTTTT.